The entry below describes one T cell receptor (beta chain). This sample stems from a study of T cells in Graves' hyperthyroidism and ophthalmopathy. Amplified TCR beta CDR3 regions came from RNA transcripts. With the HTBI primer set, the TCR CDR3 went through a first round of RT-PCR. TCRdb used MiXCR to reprocess the multiplex PCR reads, holding one entry per CDR3 protein. The sample includes a few hundred thousand distinct CDR3 sequences, around 42% of them seen just once. This receptor was taken from a woman aged 18-29 years with Graves' hyperthyroidism. The specimen sequenced was peripheral blood or thyroid tissue (not recorded which).

The CDR3 DNA is TGCAGTGCTAGAGATCGGCTGGGGGCATCTCACACTGAAGCTTTCTTT. Translation gives CSARDRLGASHTEAFF. The chain has TRBV20-1 and TRBJ1-1, with a tentative D call TRBD1 (6 bases). Germline V gene sequence: CDR1 DFQATT, CDR2 SNEGSKA (reference sequence). The CDR3 is 16 residues long. Trimming removed 0 bases at V and 3 bases at J, with 17 bases between.